The 20 T cell receptor beta chains listed next were all sequenced from one sample in a study of technical replicates of blood from a few donors. TCRdb's table, derived via immunoSEQ multiplex PCR, lists solely in-frame clones and lacks some. The repertoire consists of roughly 85,000 clones, with around 94% occurring once and the leading ten covering over 0.2%. The sample consisted of T cells isolated from PBMCs. Receptors originate from a human donor in good health.

V and J are TRBV10-1 and TRBJ1-3; D ambiguous. Per germline, CDR1 WNHNN and CDR2 SYGVQD (reference sequence). V lost 0 bases and J lost 3, with 9 bases in between. The CDR3 has 15 residues. The CDR3 spells CASSESSGNGNTIYF. The DNA of the CDR3 is TGCGCCAGCAGTGAGTCGTCGGGGAATGGAAACACCATATATTTT.

The chain has TRBV10-3 and TRBJ2-1; TRBD2 agrees at 14 bases. Germline values: CDR1 ENHRY, CDR2 SYGVKD. This CDR3 comprises 15 residues. J lost 8 bases, V lost 2 bases, and 2 bases had no gene match. The CDR3 spells CAISEPGLAGDEQFF. DNA of the CDR3: TGTGCCATCAGTGAGCCGGGACTAGCGGGAGATGAGCAGTTCTTC.

The chain recombines TRBV6-4 with TRBJ2-6, with 11 nucleotides matching TRBD1. J was trimmed by 2 bases and V by 4 bases; bases with no gene match: 1. Germline values: CDR1 MRHNA, CDR2 SNTAGT. CDR3 length: 16 amino acids. CDR3 bases: TGTGCCAGCAGTGGGACAGGGGGCGCTGGGGCCAACGTCCTGACTTTC. Its protein is CASSGTGGAGANVLTF.

The genes are TRBV27 and TRBJ2-2; unclear D gene. V gave up 3 bases and J gave up 5 bases, with 7 bases separating them. Germline V gene sequence: CDR1 MNHEY, CDR2 SMNVEV (reference sequence). The CDR3 is made up of 13 amino acids. The CDR3 region is CASSFVRTGELFF. DNA for the CDR3: TGTGCCAGCAGTTTCGTCAGGACCGGGGAGCTGTTTTTT.

The rearrangement uses TRBV6-5 and TRBJ2-7; TRBD2 is a possible D gene (5 bases). CDR1 and CDR2 (germline): MNHEY, SVGAGI. CDR3 size: 14 residues. The V end lost 3 bases, the J end lost 0 bases, and 9 bases lay between the germline ends. CDR3: CASSYTGSSYEQYF. In DNA form, the CDR3 reads TGTGCCAGCAGTTATACGGGGAGCTCCTACGAGCAGTACTTC.

The chain is built from TRBV27 and TRBJ2-7; 8 positions match TRBD2. V was pared by 7 bases and J by 3 bases, with 11 bases of the junction left unmatched. This CDR3 contains 15 residues. Looked up from germline, CDR1 is MNHEY and CDR2 is SMNVEV (reference sequence). Written as DNA, the CDR3 is TGTGCCAGCACCCCGTATGGCGGGAGGAGCTACGAGCAGTACTTC. This gives the protein CASTPYGGRSYEQYF.

DNA of the CDR3: TGCGCCAGCAGCTTCCAGGGAGGGTCCTACAATGAGCAGTTCTTC. Translation: CASSFQGGSYNEQFF. J is TRBJ2-1 and V is TRBV5-1; 7 bases fit TRBD2. Per the germline V gene, CDR1 is SGHRS and CDR2 is YFSETQ. V shed 2 bases and J 1 base; nucleotides not matched to a gene: 3. The CDR3 spans 15 residues.

In DNA form, the CDR3 reads TGTGCCAGCTCACCCATAGCCGACCAAGAGACCCAGTACTTC. Translating gives CASSPIADQETQYF. This chain uses TRBV18 with TRBJ2-5; D unresolved. Germline V gene lookup returns CDR1 KGHSH and CDR2 LQKENI. The ends were cut back, 3 bases at V and 0 bases at J, with 8 bases in the middle. CDR3 length: 14 amino acids.

The rearrangement links TRBV7-9 to TRBJ2-1, with 7 bases lining up with TRBD1. Germline values: CDR1 SEHNR, CDR2 FQNEAQ (reference sequence). This CDR3 region has 15 residues. The junction had 3 bases not matched to a gene; V was cut back by 1 base and J by 3 bases. CDR3 in amino acids: CASSLGQGFYNEQFF. Here the CDR3 DNA reads TGTGCCAGCAGCTTAGGACAGGGCTTCTACAATGAGCAGTTCTTC.

The chain combines TRBV5-1 with TRBJ1-1, with TRBD1 matching 8 bases. CDR3 size: 13 residues. V lost 6 bases and J lost 6; bases outside the gene matches: 7. Per the germline V gene, CDR1 is SGHRS and CDR2 is YFSETQ. The CDR3 region has the DNA TGCGCCAGCACCCCTGGACAGGGCGCTGAAGCTTTCTTT. It encodes CASTPGQGAEAFF.

V gene TRBV28 combines with J gene TRBJ1-5; TRBD1 aligns across 10 bases. Germline V gene lookup returns CDR1 MDHEN and CDR2 SYDVKM. Unmatched junction bases numbered 9, after V lost 7 bases and J lost 3 bases. This CDR3 is 16 amino acids long. CDR3 bases: TGTGCCAGCACCCGCGTGGGGACAGGGGCCAATCAGCCCCAGCATTTT. Its translation: CASTRVGTGANQPQHF.

This clone was found a few times. The V call is TRBV5-1, the J call TRBJ1-2, with 9 bases lining up with TRBD1. Germline values: CDR1 SGHRS, CDR2 YFSETQ. The V gene end was trimmed by 5 bases and the J gene end by 6 bases; junction bases not matched to a gene: 11. The CDR3 contains 15 residues. The CDR3 reads CASSFIPGQGDGYTF. CDR3 DNA: TGCGCCAGCAGTTTTATCCCGGGACAGGGAGATGGCTACACCTTC.

This clone was counted once. This CDR3 reads CASSPNGGMEDGYTF. As DNA, the CDR3 is TGCGCCAGCAGCCCTAATGGGGGCATGGAAGATGGCTACACCTTC. The V and J genes are TRBV5-1 and TRBJ1-2, with a weak D call TRBD1 (6 bases). The CDR3 sequence is 15 residues long. With 4 bases removed from V and 6 bases from J, the gap between germline ends came to 19 bases. From germline, CDR1 is SGHRS and CDR2 YFSETQ.

The chain links TRBV2 to TRBJ1-1; the D gene is possibly TRBD1 (6 bases). The V end was cut by 6 bases, the J end by 11 bases, with 19 bases between. The CDR3 contains 13 residues. Germline lookup yields CDR1 SNHLY and CDR2 FYNNEI. CDR3 in DNA: TGTGCCAGCAGAGCGACAGGACTTAAGGGGGCTTTCTTT. Encoded protein: CASRATGLKGAFF. Drawing the rest from reference TRBV2 and TRBJ1-1, the complete variable domain is EPEVTQTPSHQVTQMGQEVILRCVPISNHLYFYWYRQILGQKVEFLVSFYNNEISEKSEIFDDQFSVERPDGSNFTLKIRSTKLEDSAMYFCASRATGLKGAFFGQGTRLTVV.

The V call is TRBV4-1, the J call TRBJ1-4; possible D gene TRBD1, 5 bases. Germline loops: CDR1 MGHRA, CDR2 YSYEKL. The CDR3 is made up of 17 amino acids. V lost 1 base and J 4 bases, leaving 16 bases between the germline ends. DNA of the CDR3: TGCGCCAGCAGCCAAGGTAGGGGCCGTGCCCGTAATGAAAAACTGTTTTTT. Translating gives CASSQGRGRARNEKLFF.

The chain links TRBV7-3 to TRBJ1-1; D is uncertain. CDR3 length: 13 residues. Germline CDR1 is SGHTA and CDR2 is FQGTGA. V lost 5 bases and J lost 6, with 13 bases in between. This chain's CDR3 is CASSPRGGAEAFF. For the CDR3, the DNA is TGTGCCAGCAGCCCCCGGGGTGGGGCTGAAGCTTTCTTT.

J is TRBJ2-1 and V is TRBV19; D perhaps matches TRBD2 (6 bases). The CDR3 length is 17 residues. Germline assignment: CDR1 LNHDA and CDR2 SQIVND (reference sequence). The ends were cut back, 2 bases at V and 2 bases at J, with 16 bases in the middle. The chain's CDR3 is CASSILLSAGTYNEQFF. In nucleotides, the CDR3 is TGTGCCAGTAGTATACTCCTCTCCGCGGGGACCTACAATGAGCAGTTCTTC.

The rearrangement uses TRBV5-6 and TRBJ2-7; no clear D gene. Trimming left V 1 base short and J 3 bases short, with 11 bases between. Germline V gene sequence: CDR1 SGHDT, CDR2 YYEEEE. This CDR3 has 14 amino acids. CDR3 sequence: CASSLLRLDYEQYF. DNA of the CDR3: TGTGCCAGCAGCTTGTTACGCCTAGACTACGAGCAGTACTTC.

With regard to this clone: Germline and junction disagree at one end, which may indicate a read error. The chain links TRBV2 to TRBJ1-6; 8 nucleotides agree with TRBD1. Germline V gene data show CDR1 as SNHLY and CDR2 as FYNNEI. CDR3 size: 14 residues. CDR3 protein: CVSRSDRADSPLHF. In DNA, the CDR3 is TGTGTCAGCAGATCGGACAGGGCTGATTCACCCCTCCACTTT.

The chain uses TRBV7-6 and TRBJ2-7; D is possibly TRBD1 (6 bases). Germline CDR1 and CDR2: SGHVS and FNYEAQ. CDR3 length: 13 residues. Trimming removed 5 bases at V and 4 bases at J, with 12 bases between. CDR3 bases: TGTGCCAGCAGCGAGGGGGTGGCGTACGAGCAGTACTTC. This sequence encodes CASSEGVAYEQYF.